Each of the 17 T cell receptor beta chains below was sequenced from the same sample in a study of shared clonotypes between healthy human individuals. The repertoire was sequenced with immunoSEQ multiplex PCR; TCRdb's copy has only in-frame clones and lacks some. In the table there are roughly 2.2 million clones, 92% of which are singletons. The sample was naive CD4+ T cells from PBMCs. Subset reported: CD45RA+ positively selected. The receptors shown here come from a man younger than 35 in good health. Some clones in this sample may be carry-over from other donors' samples.

The chain has TRBV6-6 and TRBJ1-3; 7 bases match TRBD1. The CDR3 spans 15 residues. Looked up from germline, CDR1 is MNHNY and CDR2 is SVGAGI (reference sequence). The V and J ends lost 6 bases and 2 bases, in that order; junction bases with no gene match: 7. The CDR3 bases are TGTGCCAGCAGCCTACAAGACAGGGCTGGAAACACCATATATTTT. Encoded protein: CASSLQDRAGNTIYF.

This clone was counted only a few times. V usage is TRBV6-6 and J usage is TRBJ2-2; 7 nucleotides line up with TRBD1. Trimming at V came to 3 bases and at J to 1 base, leaving 2 bases not matched to a gene. Per germline, CDR1 MNHNY and CDR2 SVGAGI (reference sequence). This CDR3 is 15 amino acids long. The CDR3 DNA sequence: TGTGCCAGCAGTTATAGGACAGGGAACACCGGGGAGCTGTTTTTT. Translating it yields CASSYRTGNTGELFF.

This sequence joins TRBV12-2 and TRBJ2-7; the table's TRBD2 call for D was not verified on the DNA. TRBV12-2 has pseudogene status. The CDR3 consists of 14 residues. The CDR3 reads CASRSRGTPYEQYF. CDR3 nucleotides: TGTGCAAGTCGCTCCCGCGGGACCCCTTACGAGCAGTACTTC.

V is TRBV21-1 and J is TRBJ2-7; the table calls TRBD1, which could not be checked here. TRBV21-1 is a pseudogene locus. This CDR3 is built from 19 residues. CDR3 sequence reads: CASVLGQGTPRLATVVQYF. Written as DNA, the CDR3 is TGTGCCAGCGTGTTGGGACAGGGAACACCGAGACTAGCGACCGTTGTACAGTACTTC.

The chain has TRBV30 and TRBJ1-6; no reliable D call. Trimming pared 0 bases from V and 6 bases from J, leaving 9 bases between. CDR1 GTSNPN and CDR2 SVGIG come from the germline V gene (reference sequence). This CDR3 is 14 amino acids long. The CDR3 DNA reads as TGTGCCTGGAGTGTACGTTCTCTTAATTCACCCCTCCACTTT. Residues: CAWSVRSLNSPLHF.

The V and J genes are TRBV4-1 and TRBJ1-4; D gene uncertain. This CDR3 has 11 amino acids. V lost 2 bases and J lost 9, with 4 bases in between. Germline loops: CDR1 MGHRA, CDR2 YSYEKL. In nucleotides, the CDR3 is TGCGCCAGCAGCCAAACCCAAAAACTGTTTTTT. Its protein product is CASSQTQKLFF.

This sequence joins TRBV18 and TRBJ2-5; perhaps TRBD2 as D (6 bases). Germline-derived CDR1 and CDR2 are KGHSH and LQKENI. Trimming removed 0 bases at V and 0 bases at J, with 8 bases between. The CDR3 contains 15 residues. The CDR3 DNA sequence: TGTGCCAGCTCACCACCACGGGAGAACCAAGAGACCCAGTACTTC. Translating gives CASSPPRENQETQYF.

This clone has a single count. The chain recombines TRBV1 with TRBJ1-2; the tabulated D call, TRBD1, remains unverified against the DNA. TRBV1 is a documented pseudogene. This CDR3 spans 15 amino acids. CDR3 sequence reads: CTSSPGPGHDYGYTF. For the CDR3, the DNA is TGCACCAGCAGCCCGGGACCGGGACACGATTATGGCTACACCTTC.

The chain is built from TRBV28 and TRBJ2-1; 11 bases map to TRBD2. The CDR3 consists of 16 residues. Losses at the gene ends were 5 bases for V and 6 bases for J; bases not matched to a gene: 9. Germline V lookup: CDR1 MDHEN, CDR2 SYDVKM. The CDR3 loop is CASSPPGLAGGNEQFF. DNA for the CDR3: TGTGCCAGCAGTCCCCCCGGGCTAGCGGGAGGCAATGAGCAGTTCTTC.

This chain joins TRBV18 and TRBJ1-2; D gene ambiguous. The germline CDR1 and CDR2 sequences are KGHSH and LQKENI. The CDR3 spans 12 residues. Trimming removed 3 bases from V and 6 bases from J, with 8 bases in between. The DNA for the CDR3 is TGTGCCAGCTCACCGGGGTTACATGGCTACACCTTC. This gives the protein CASSPGLHGYTF.

CDR3 in DNA: TGTGCCAGCAGTGCCGGGACTTGGTCCTACAATGAGCAGTTCTTC. This sequence encodes CASSAGTWSYNEQFF. This rearrangement joins TRBV2 to TRBJ2-1, with D possibly being TRBD2 (6 bases). The CDR3 spans 15 residues. Germline assignment: CDR1 SNHLY and CDR2 FYNNEI. Trimming stripped 4 bases from V and 1 base from J, with 11 bases between.

This sequence joins TRBV21-1 and TRBJ2-3; TRBD1, as called in the table, went unchecked against the DNA. TRBV21-1 is a recognized pseudogene. The CDR3 has 16 residues. The CDR3 bases are TGTGCCAGCAGCAATCCTAGGGCAGGGGGCCCAGATACGCAGTATTTT. This sequence encodes CASSNPRAGGPDTQYF.

V is TRBV7-2 and J is TRBJ1-5; 8 positions match TRBD1. CDR3 length equals 16 residues. The junction had 15 bases not matched to a gene; V was cut back by 5 bases and J by 9 bases. The germline CDR1 and CDR2 sequences are SGHTA and FQGNSA. Written as DNA, the CDR3 is TGTGCCAGCAGCACCCGTGCCGGGACAGGCAGTATGCCCCAGCATTTT. Its protein product is CASSTRAGTGSMPQHF.

The chain combines TRBV18 with TRBJ2-1, with a tentative D call TRBD2 (6 bases). Trimming took off 6 bases at V and 8 bases at J, with 20 bases between the two ends. This CDR3 spans 15 amino acids. Germline V lookup: CDR1 KGHSH, CDR2 LQKENI. The CDR3 coding sequence is TGTGCCAGCTCGCCGCTGACTAGTGGGTTCGATGAGCAGTTCTTC. As protein: CASSPLTSGFDEQFF.

The rearrangement uses TRBV6-1 and TRBJ1-5; 8 bases fit TRBD1. The V segment lost 7 bases and the J segment 11 bases; nucleotides outside the gene matches: 10. Per the germline V gene, CDR1 is MNHNS and CDR2 is SASEGT. The length of the CDR3 is 13 residues. The CDR3 reads CASTPDRGAAQHF. The DNA for the CDR3 is TGTGCCAGCACCCCAGACAGGGGAGCGGCCCAGCATTTT.

This clone was observed once. This CDR3 reads CASSFLSMPAYEQYF. Here the CDR3 DNA reads TGTGCCAGCAGTTTCCTCTCTATGCCGGCCTACGAGCAGTACTTC. The chain uses TRBV28 and TRBJ2-7, with no clear D. V was shortened by 3 bases and J by 2 bases, with 14 bases between the two germline ends. Germline V gene sequence: CDR1 MDHEN, CDR2 SYDVKM. The CDR3 sequence is 15 residues long.

Details on this clone: Other nucleotide sequences from this sample produce the same CDR3. The genes are TRBV14 and TRBJ2-5; D is unresolved. V dropped 5 bases and J dropped 2 bases, with 3 bases sitting between them. Germline CDR1 and CDR2: SGHDN and FVKESK. The CDR3 sequence is 11 residues long. The CDR3 region is CASSGQETQYF. In nucleotides, the CDR3 is TGTGCCAGCAGCGGACAAGAGACCCAGTACTTC.